Detailed here is one T cell receptor (beta chain). Trimming cost V 4 bases and J 4 bases, with 16 bases left between them. The germline gives CDR1 KGHSH, CDR2 LQKENI. This CDR3 has 16 amino acids. This sample was included in a study of blood T cell repertoires in COVID-19. Repertoires were generated with immunoSEQ multiplex PCR, while TCRdb's copy carries only in-frame clones and drops some. There are 150,000 or so clones in the sample; about 89% occur only once, and over 9.5% lies in the top ten. The TCR comes from a woman aged 70-85 years with COVID-19, enrolled during active disease. Sequencing input: peripheral blood. This chain joins TRBV18 and TRBJ2-2; tentative D call: TRBD2 (6 bases). The CDR3 sequence: CASSLSFDGSTGELFF. CDR3 nucleotide sequence: TGTGCCAGCTCACTCTCGTTTGACGGGAGCACCGGGGAGCTGTTTTTT.